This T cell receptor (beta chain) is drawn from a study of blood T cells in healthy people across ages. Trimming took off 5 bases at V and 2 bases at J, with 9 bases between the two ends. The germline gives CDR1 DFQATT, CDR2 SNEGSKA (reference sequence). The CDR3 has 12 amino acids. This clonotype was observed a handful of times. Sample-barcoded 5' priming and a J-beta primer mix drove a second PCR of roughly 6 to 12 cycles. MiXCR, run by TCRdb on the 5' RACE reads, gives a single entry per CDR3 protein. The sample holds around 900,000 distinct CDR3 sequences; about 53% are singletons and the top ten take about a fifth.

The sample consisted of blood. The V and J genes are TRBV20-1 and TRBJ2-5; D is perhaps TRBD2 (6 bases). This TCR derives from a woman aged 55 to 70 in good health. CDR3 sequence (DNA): TGCAGTGCTGGACTACAACAAGAGACCCAGTACTTC. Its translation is CSAGLQQETQYF.